This TCR beta chain was recovered during a study of T cell therapy after organ transplantation. Study overall: Patients received up to 6 T cell doses every 2 weeks.

Trimming stripped 3 bases from V and 4 bases from J, with 16 bases between. This CDR3 has 15 residues. CDR1 is SGHDN, CDR2 FVKESK, per germline. The assay was immunoSEQ multiplex PCR, and TCRdb's table has in-frame clones only and misses some. This table holds over 45,000 clones, about 94% found once. Study-level findings and limits: Lower pretherapy CD8 clonality went with larger post-therapy fold change.

A word on this clone: The antigen is undetermined.

This chain joins TRBV14 and TRBJ2-7, with D perhaps TRBD2 (5 bases). The specimen was CD8+ T cells from blood, collected before autologous CMV-specific T cell therapy. This receptor was obtained from a human patient who had received a solid organ transplant and had CMV disease. DNA of the CDR3: TGTGCCAGCAGCCAGCGGGCGGCCGTCGTGTACGAGCAGTACTTC. Translating it yields CASSQRAAVVYEQYF.